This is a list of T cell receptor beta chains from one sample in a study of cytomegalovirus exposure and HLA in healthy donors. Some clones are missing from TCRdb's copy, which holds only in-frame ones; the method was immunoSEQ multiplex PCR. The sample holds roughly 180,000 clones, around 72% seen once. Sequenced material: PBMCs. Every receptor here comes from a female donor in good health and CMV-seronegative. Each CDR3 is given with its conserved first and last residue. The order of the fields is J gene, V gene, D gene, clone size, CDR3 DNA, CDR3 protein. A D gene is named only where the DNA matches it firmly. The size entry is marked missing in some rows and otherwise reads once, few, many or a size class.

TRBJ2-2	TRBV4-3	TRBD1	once	TGCGCCAGCAGCCAGAAGGGACCCGGGACAGAGAACACCGGGGAGCTGTTTTTT	CASSQKGPGTENTGELFF
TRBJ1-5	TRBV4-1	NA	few	TGCGCCAGCAGCCAAGATGTCTATAGCAATCAGCCCCAGCATTTT	CASSQDVYSNQPQHF
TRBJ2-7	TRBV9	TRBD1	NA	TGTGCCAGCAGCGTATCGGGGCGGACAGGAGACGAGCAGTACTTC	CASSVSGRTGDEQYF
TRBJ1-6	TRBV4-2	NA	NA	TGTGCCAGCAGCCAAGATTGGCAGGGGAGTAATTCACCCCTCCACTTT	CASSQDWQGSNSPLHF
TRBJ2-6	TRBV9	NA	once	TGTGCCAGCAGCGTAGAGCCTGGGGCCAACGTCCTGACTTTC	CASSVEPGANVLTF
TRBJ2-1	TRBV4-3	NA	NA	TGCGCCAGCAGCCAAGATGCCCACCAGCGGAGCCATAACAATGAGCAGTTCTTC	CASSQDAHQRSHNNEQFF
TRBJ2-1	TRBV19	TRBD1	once	TGTGCCAGTAGTATAGCAGGGGGCTACTACAATGAGCAGTTCTTC	CASSIAGGYYNEQFF
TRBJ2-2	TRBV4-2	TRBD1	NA	TGTGCCAGCAGCCAAGGACAGGGGATTGACACCGGGGAGCTGTTTTTT	CASSQGQGIDTGELFF
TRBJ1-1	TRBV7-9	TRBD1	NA	TGTGCCAGCAGCTTATTACAGGGGGCGCCGAACACTGAAGCTTTCTTT	CASSLLQGAPNTEAFF
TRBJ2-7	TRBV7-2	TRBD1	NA	TGTGCCAGCAGCTTCGGGACAGGAGGTCTCGAGCAGTACTTC	CASSFGTGGLEQYF
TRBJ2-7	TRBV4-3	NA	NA	TGCGCCAGCAGCCAAGATTGGGGGGGGCTCAACTACGAGCAGTACTTC	CASSQDWGGLNYEQYF
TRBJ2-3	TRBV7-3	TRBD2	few	TGTGCCAGCAGCTTAGGGCTAGCGGGGAATTCAGATACGCAGTATTTT	CASSLGLAGNSDTQYF
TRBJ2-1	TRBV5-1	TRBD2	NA	TGCGCCAGCAGGGGGACTATTAATGCTGACAATGAGCAGTTCTTC	CASRGTINADNEQFF
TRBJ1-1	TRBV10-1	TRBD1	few	TGCGCCAGCAGGTCAGGGGGTGTCACTGAAGCTTTCTTT	CASRSGGVTEAFF
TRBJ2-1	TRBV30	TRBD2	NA	TGTGCCTGGAGTCCCCCCCTAGCGGCAACCCGGTACAATGAGCAGTTCTTC	CAWSPPLAATRYNEQFF
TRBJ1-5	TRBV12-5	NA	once	TGTGCTAGTGGCCAGGGCAGAAGCAATCAGCCCCAGCATTTT	CASGQGRSNQPQHF
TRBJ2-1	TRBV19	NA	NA	TGTGCCAGTAGCCTCGGTCTTGAGCAGTTCTTC	CASSLGLEQFF
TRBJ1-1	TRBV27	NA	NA	TGTGCCAGCAGTTTAACGGAGCTCTCCACTGAAGCTTTCTTT	CASSLTELSTEAFF
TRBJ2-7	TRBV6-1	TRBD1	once	TGTGCCAGCAGTTCGGCAGGGGGCACCTACGAGCAGTACTTC	CASSSAGGTYEQYF
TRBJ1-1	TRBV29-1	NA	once	TGCAGCGTTGCAGGGTCAGGGACTGAAGCTTTCTTT	CSVAGSGTEAFF
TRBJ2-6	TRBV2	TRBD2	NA	TGTGCCAGCAGTCCCCGGGAGGATGGGGCCAACGTCCTGACTTTC	CASSPREDGANVLTF
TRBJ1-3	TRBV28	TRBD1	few	TGTGCCAGCAGTTCCCAGGGGGTTGGAAACACCATATATTTT	CASSSQGVGNTIYF
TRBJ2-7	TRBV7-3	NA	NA	TGTGCCAGCAGCCCAAGTGTAGGGGACGAGCAGTACTTC	CASSPSVGDEQYF
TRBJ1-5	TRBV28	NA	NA	TGTGCCAGCGACGACAGTTATAGCAATCAGCCCCAGCATTTT	CASDDSYSNQPQHF
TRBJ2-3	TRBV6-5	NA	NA	TGTGCCAGCAGTTACGTCAGGGGATTATCAGATACGCAGTATTTT	CASSYVRGLSDTQYF
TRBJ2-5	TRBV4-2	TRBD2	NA	TGTGCCAGCAGCCAAGATGGTGCGGGAGGCCAAGAGACCCAGTACTTC	CASSQDGAGGQETQYF
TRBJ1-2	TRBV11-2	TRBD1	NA	TGTGCCAGCAGCTTAGAGTGGACAGGGACCCTCTATGGCTACACCTTC	CASSLEWTGTLYGYTF
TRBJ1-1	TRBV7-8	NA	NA	TGTGCCAGCAGCACTTCCAGAACTGACGGGTCTGAAGCTTTCTTT	CASSTSRTDGSEAFF
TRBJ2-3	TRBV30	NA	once	TGTGCCTGGAATCGGTTCCAACCCACAGATACGCAGTATTTT	CAWNRFQPTDTQYF
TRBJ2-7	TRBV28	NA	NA	TGTGCCAGCAACGGGGACAACTCCTACGAGCAGTACTTC	CASNGDNSYEQYF
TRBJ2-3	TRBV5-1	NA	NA	TGCGCCAGCAACCAGGGCACTAGCACAGATACGCAGTATTTT	CASNQGTSTDTQYF
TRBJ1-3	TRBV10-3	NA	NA	TGTGCCATCGGGGGCTCCGCCGGAGGAAACACCATATATTTT	CAIGGSAGGNTIYF
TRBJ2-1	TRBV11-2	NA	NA	TGTGCCAGCAGCTTAGACTACCAGCAGTTCTTC	CASSLDYQQFF
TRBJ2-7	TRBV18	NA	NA	TGTGCCAGCTCACCAACACAGGGCAGCTCCTACGAGCAGTACTTC	CASSPTQGSSYEQYF
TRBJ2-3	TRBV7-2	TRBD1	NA	TGTGCCAGCAGCTTAGCGAGGGGGCGGGATACGCAGTATTTT	CASSLARGRDTQYF
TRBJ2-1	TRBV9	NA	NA	TGTGCCAGCAGCCCCGGCGGTAGCGGTTACAATGAGCAGTTCTTC	CASSPGGSGYNEQFF
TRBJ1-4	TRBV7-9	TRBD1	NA	TGTGCCAGCAGCTCCCAAGGGACAGGGCTATATGAAAAACTGTTTTTT	CASSSQGTGLYEKLFF
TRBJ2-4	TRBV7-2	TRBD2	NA	TGTGCCAGCAGCTTAGGGGTTGGCGGGGGGGCCAAAAACATTCAGTACTTC	CASSLGVGGGAKNIQYF
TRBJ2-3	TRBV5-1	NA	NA	TGCGCCAGCAGCTTGGGTGACGGAGCAGATACGCAGTATTTT	CASSLGDGADTQYF
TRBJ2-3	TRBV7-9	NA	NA	TGTGCCAGCAGCTTCTTACAGGGCAGCACAGATACGCAGTATTTT	CASSFLQGSTDTQYF
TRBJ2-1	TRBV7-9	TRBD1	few	TGTGCCAGCAGCTCGGAAGGGGGCAAGGGCAATGAGCAGTTCTTC	CASSSEGGKGNEQFF
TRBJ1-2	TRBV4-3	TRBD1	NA	TGCGCCAGCAGCCAAGACGGGAGGACAGGGGGCCGTATCTATGGCTACACCTTC	CASSQDGRTGGRIYGYTF
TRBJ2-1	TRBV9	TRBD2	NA	TGTGCCAGCAGCGCTTCTAGCGGGAGGGGGAATGAGCAGTTCTTC	CASSASSGRGNEQFF
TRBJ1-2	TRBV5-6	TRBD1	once	TGTGCCAGCTGGGGGGACAGGGGGTTTAACTATGGCTACACCTTC	CASWGDRGFNYGYTF
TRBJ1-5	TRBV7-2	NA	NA	TGTGCCAGCAGCCAAACAGGTTTCGATCAGCCCCAGCATTTT	CASSQTGFDQPQHF
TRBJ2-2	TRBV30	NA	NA	TGTGCCTGGAGTCGAGGGAGGAAGGCCGGGGAGCTGTTTTTT	CAWSRGRKAGELFF
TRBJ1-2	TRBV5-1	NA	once	TGCGCCAGCAGCCCAGGACTGGGCGATGGCTACACCTTC	CASSPGLGDGYTF
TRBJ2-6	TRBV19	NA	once	TGTGCCAGTAGTATTCGCGAGGGTTGGAGGGGTGGGGCCAACGTCCTGACTTTC	CASSIREGWRGGANVLTF
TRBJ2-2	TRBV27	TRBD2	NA	TGTGCCAGCTCCCCGCGGGGGGCGAACACCGGGGAGCTGTTTTTT	CASSPRGANTGELFF
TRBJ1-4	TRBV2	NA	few	TGTGCCAGCAGCCTACAGGGCCATGAAAAACTGTTTTTT	CASSLQGHEKLFF
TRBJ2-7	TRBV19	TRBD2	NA	TGTGCCAGTAGTTCCCGGACTAGCGGGAGCCACGAGCAGTACTTC	CASSSRTSGSHEQYF
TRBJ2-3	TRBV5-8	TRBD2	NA	TGTGCCAGCAGCCGACGAGCGGGACCCACAGATACGCAGTATTTT	CASSRRAGPTDTQYF